This TCR beta chain was sequenced in a study of CD8+CD57+ T cells in acquired aplastic anemia. Notes on the study in general: A set of about 28 CD8+ CDR3 sequences was shared between patients and controls, and these sequences appeared highly expressed in patients.

Patients chosen for sequencing had CD8+CD57+ cells that had expanded, as shown by flow cytometry. Blood sampling was performed on the patients, and none of them had received therapy by then. The template for TCR beta VDJ and CDR3 sequence profiling was genomic DNA. Using its own MiXCR run on the reads, TCRdb lists one record per CDR3 protein. The table has around 160,000 distinct CDR3 sequences, roughly 43% seen once. Comments on this clonotype: Its antigen is currently unknown.

V dropped 6 bases and J dropped 4 bases, with 18 bases sitting between them. CDR1 and CDR2 (germline): DFQATT, SNEGSKA (reference sequence). The CDR3 sequence is 14 residues long. Source material: sorted CD4+, CD8+, or CD8+CD57+ T cells (not recorded which) from PBMCs. The chain joins TRBV20-1 to TRBJ1-2, with a possible D match to TRBD1 (5 bases). The clonotype was recovered from a human donor with aplastic anemia. DNA for the CDR3: TGCAGTGCCAGCAGCCAGGGACGGTCCTATGGCTACACCTTC. This gives the protein CSASSQGRSYGYTF.